This T cell receptor (beta chain) emerged from a study of cytomegalovirus exposure and HLA in healthy donors. V lost 6 bases and J 2 bases, leaving 14 bases between the germline ends. The CDR3 runs 15 residues. Germline V gene sequence: CDR1 MNHNY, CDR2 SVGAGI (reference sequence). It was the roughly 110-subject validation cohort, separate from the approximately 670-subject first cohort, to which the donors belonged. TCRdb's copy holds only in-frame clones and misses some; the assay was immunoSEQ multiplex PCR. The sample lists some 200,000 clones, around nine tenths occurring once. As for this clone: Its antigen is still unknown.

General observations from the study: The majority of TCR sequences were rare, yet some public TCRs appeared in many donors.

This rearrangement joins TRBV6-6 to TRBJ1-5, with D uncertain. The sequencing sample was made of PBMCs. The clonotype was recovered from a woman aged 18-29 years in good health and CMV-seronegative. Here the CDR3 reads CASSPPIGGNQPQHF. As DNA, the CDR3 is TGTGCCAGCAGCCCGCCCATCGGTGGCAATCAGCCCCAGCATTTT.